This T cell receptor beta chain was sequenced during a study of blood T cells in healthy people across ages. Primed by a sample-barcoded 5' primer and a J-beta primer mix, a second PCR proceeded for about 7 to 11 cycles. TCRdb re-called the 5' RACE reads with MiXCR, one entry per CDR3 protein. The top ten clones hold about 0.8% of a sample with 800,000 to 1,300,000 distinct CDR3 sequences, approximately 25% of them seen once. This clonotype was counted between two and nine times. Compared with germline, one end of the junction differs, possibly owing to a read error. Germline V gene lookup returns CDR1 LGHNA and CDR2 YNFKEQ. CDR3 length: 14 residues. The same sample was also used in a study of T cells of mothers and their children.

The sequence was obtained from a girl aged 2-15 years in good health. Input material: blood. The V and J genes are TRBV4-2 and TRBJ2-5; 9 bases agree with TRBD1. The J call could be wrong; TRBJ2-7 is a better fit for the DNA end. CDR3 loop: CACSPGQGRYEQYF. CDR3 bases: TGTGCCTGCAGCCCGGGACAGGGCCGCTACGAGCAGTACTTC.